This TCR beta chain comes out of a study of CD8 T cells in ankylosing spondylitis. Study conclusions and caveats: Reportedly, matched ankylosing spondylitis synovial fluid was significantly enriched for disease-linked clones. One TCR beta motif, made up of about 8 highly homologous variants, appeared characteristic of ankylosing spondylitis blood. Clones linked to the disease showed a CD8+ phenotype. They occurred at relatively low frequencies in peripheral blood. Earlier studies detected some motif variants in reactive arthritis synovial fluid and blood.

The CDR3 is made up of 16 amino acids. The V gene lost 5 bases and the J gene lost 0 bases, with 11 bases spanning the gap. Each TCR beta library was made by quantitative 5'-RACE that incorporated molecular barcodes. TCRdb recomputed calls from the 5' RACE reads with MiXCR, one row per CDR3 protein. This table has fewer than 550,000 distinct CDR3 sequences, approximately 5% appearing once. This clonotype was picked up many times. The antigen is unknown. This chain uses TRBV12-3 or TRBV12-4 with TRBJ2-6; possibly TRBD1 for D (6 bases). The receptor was derived from a male donor with ankylosing spondylitis. Sequences were obtained from blood, either unsorted or a sorted T cell fraction (not recorded which). The CDR3 nucleotides are TGTGCCAGCAGTCTCCGAGGGGGCTCTGGGGCCAACGTCCTGACTTTC. This translates into CASSLRGGSGANVLTF.